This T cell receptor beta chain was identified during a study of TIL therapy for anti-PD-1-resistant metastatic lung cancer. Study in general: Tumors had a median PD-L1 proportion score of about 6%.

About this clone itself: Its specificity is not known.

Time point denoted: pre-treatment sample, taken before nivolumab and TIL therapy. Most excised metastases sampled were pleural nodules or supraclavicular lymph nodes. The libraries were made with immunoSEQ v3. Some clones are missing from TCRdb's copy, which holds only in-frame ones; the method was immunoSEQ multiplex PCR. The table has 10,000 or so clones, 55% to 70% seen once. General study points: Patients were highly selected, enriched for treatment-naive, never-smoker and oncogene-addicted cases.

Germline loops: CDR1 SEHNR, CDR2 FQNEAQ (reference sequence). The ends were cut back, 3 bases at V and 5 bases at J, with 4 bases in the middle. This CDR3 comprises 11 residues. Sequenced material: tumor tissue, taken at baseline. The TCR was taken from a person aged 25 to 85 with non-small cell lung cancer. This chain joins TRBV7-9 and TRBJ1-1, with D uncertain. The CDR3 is CASSFGTEAFF. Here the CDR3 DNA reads TGTGCCAGCAGCTTCGGGACTGAAGCTTTCTTT. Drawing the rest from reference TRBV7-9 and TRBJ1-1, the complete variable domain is DTGVSQNPRHKITKRGQNVTFRCDPISEHNRLYWYRQTLGQGPEFLTYFQNEAQLEKSRLLSDRFSAERPKGSFSTLEIQRTEQGDSAMYLCASSFGTEAFFGQGTRLTVV.